The 30 T cell receptor beta chains presented below share a single source sample, sequenced in a study of T cell responses to AZD1222 COVID-19 vaccine. Sequenced by immunoSEQ multiplex PCR; TCRdb stores in-frame clones only, minus some. The sample records about 150,000 clones, over 90% being singletons. This specimen consisted of peripheral blood, obtained on day 0 of AZD1222 vaccination. The receptors originated from an adult in good health.

This chain links TRBV6-5 with TRBJ2-7; 8 positions agree with TRBD1. Germline V lookup: CDR1 MNHEY, CDR2 SVGAGI. The CDR3 sequence is 15 residues long. Losses at the gene ends were 6 bases for V and 2 bases for J; bases not matched to a gene: 9. CDR3 protein: CASSKDRDRTYEQYF. The CDR3 nucleotides read TGTGCCAGCAGCAAGGACAGGGATCGAACCTACGAGCAGTACTTC.

This clone showed up just once. This rearrangement joins TRBV7-9 to TRBJ2-7, with 12 bases identical to TRBD2. The V gene's germline CDR1 is SEHNR and CDR2 FQNEAQ (reference sequence). After removal of 5 bases from V and 1 base from J, the junction contained 3 bases not matched to a gene. This CDR3 has 15 amino acids. The CDR3, as DNA: TGTGCCAGCAGCACCCTAGCGGGGGGGTCCTACGAGCAGTACTTC. Its protein is CASSTLAGGSYEQYF.

The chain carries TRBV5-1 and TRBJ2-1, with D perhaps TRBD2 (6 bases). V lost 0 bases and J 0 bases, leaving 10 bases between the germline ends. The CDR3 has 16 residues. CDR1 and CDR2 (germline): SGHRS, YFSETQ. CDR3 nucleotide sequence: TGCGCCAGCAGCTTGGAGGCGGGGAGCTCCTACAATGAGCAGTTCTTC. Translated: CASSLEAGSSYNEQFF.

The genes are TRBV18 and TRBJ1-2; no clear D gene. Trimming removed 5 bases from V and 4 bases from J, with 17 bases in between. The CDR3 has 15 amino acids. Germline V gene sequence: CDR1 KGHSH, CDR2 LQKENI. The CDR3: CASSAQADQPYGYTF. The CDR3 coding sequence is TGTGCCAGCTCAGCACAAGCAGATCAGCCCTATGGCTACACCTTC.

This clone appeared once. The chain has TRBV5-1 and TRBJ2-5; D gene uncertain. The CDR3 is 15 amino acids. The V end lost 4 bases, the J end lost 4 bases, and 17 bases lay between the germline ends. Germline values: CDR1 SGHRS, CDR2 YFSETQ. This CDR3 is CASSQLGQNRETQYF. The CDR3 DNA reads as TGCGCCAGCAGCCAATTAGGTCAGAACCGAGAGACCCAGTACTTC.

This chain uses TRBV7-2 with TRBJ2-3; D is uncertain. The CDR3 consists of 13 residues. V was cut by 1 base and J by 3 bases, with 5 bases left in between. Germline CDR1 SGHTA, CDR2 FQGNSA. The CDR3 DNA sequence: TGTGCCAGCAGCTTAGGGGGAACAGATACGCAGTATTTT. Its protein product is CASSLGGTDTQYF.

This clone was recorded a few times. The genes are TRBV29-1 and TRBJ2-1, with D perhaps TRBD1 (6 bases). Germline V lookup: CDR1 SQVTM, CDR2 ANQGSEA. The CDR3 runs 15 residues. Trimming left V 3 bases short and J 4 bases short, with 16 bases between. DNA for the CDR3: TGCAGCGTTGAGTCACAGGGTGGCAGATACAATGAGCAGTTCTTC. Protein sequence: CSVESQGGRYNEQFF.

The J gene is TRBJ2-3, the V gene TRBV9; D is perhaps TRBD2 (5 bases). The CDR3 has 13 residues. The V end was cut by 6 bases, the J end by 1 base, with 9 bases between. Germline values: CDR1 SGDLS, CDR2 YYNGEE. The CDR3 region has the DNA TGTGCCAGCACCGTCGGGGGCACAGATACGCAGTATTTT. This codes for CASTVGGTDTQYF.

This clone came up once. This rearrangement joins TRBV6-1 to TRBJ2-1; 10 bases are shared with TRBD2. Germline V gene sequence: CDR1 MNHNS, CDR2 SASEGT. Trimming took 3 bases from V and 5 from J; bases not matched to a gene: 4. This CDR3 region has 15 residues. CDR3 loop: CASSELAGVNNEQFF. The CDR3 DNA reads as TGTGCCAGCAGTGAGCTAGCGGGAGTTAACAATGAGCAGTTCTTC.

The DNA of the CDR3 is TGTGCCAGCAGCCGACAGGGGGATCAGCCCCAGCATTTT. Translated: CASSRQGDQPQHF. The V call is TRBV3-1 (or the pseudogene TRBV3-2), the J call TRBJ1-5; 9 bases map to TRBD1. The CDR3 sequence is 13 residues long. Germline values: CDR1 LGHDT, CDR2 YNNKEL (reference sequence). Unmatched junction bases numbered 0, after V lost 4 bases and J lost 5 bases.

This chain joins TRBV5-8 and TRBJ2-5; 8 positions match TRBD1. The V segment lost 4 bases and the J segment 3 bases; nucleotides outside the gene matches: 8. The CDR3 is 15 residues long. Germline lookup yields CDR1 SGHTS and CDR2 YDEGEE. CDR3 region: CASSLKGQEKETQYF. CDR3 nucleotides: TGTGCCAGCAGCCTCAAGGGACAGGAAAAAGAGACCCAGTACTTC.

This clone has just one count. In nucleotides, the CDR3 is TGCAGCGTTTCTAGCGGGAGTGTAGAGACCCAGTACTTC. This codes for CSVSSGSVETQYF. The chain employs TRBV29-1 and TRBJ2-5, with 10 bases matching TRBD2. CDR3 length equals 13 residues. From germline, CDR1 is SQVTM and CDR2 ANQGSEA. V gave up 5 bases and J gave up 4 bases; unmatched junction bases: 4.

This chain links TRBV7-3 with TRBJ2-7; D is ambiguous. Between the trimmed V and J ends, which lost 1 base and 4 bases, there was a span of 11 bases. The CDR3 spans 14 residues. Germline loops: CDR1 SGHTA, CDR2 FQGTGA. Written as DNA, the CDR3 is TGTGCCAGCAGCTTAAGTGGCAGAACGTACGAGCAGTACTTC. Protein product: CASSLSGRTYEQYF.

This clone was seen just once. This chain connects TRBV13 to TRBJ2-2; the match to TRBD2 covers 7 bases. Trimming took 0 bases from V and 0 from J; bases not matched to a gene: 7. The CDR3 totals 18 residues. CDR1 and CDR2 from the germline V gene are PRHDT and FYEKMQ (reference sequence). As DNA, the CDR3 is TGTGCCAGCAGCTTAGGATCGTTGGGGGGGACGAACACCGGGGAGCTGTTTTTT. Its translation is CASSLGSLGGTNTGELFF.

This clone appeared a single time. The chain employs TRBV4-2 and TRBJ1-5; D is undetermined. The ends were cut back, 0 bases at V and 6 bases at J, with 6 bases in the middle. Germline V gene lookup returns CDR1 LGHNA and CDR2 YNFKEQ. There are 13 residues in the CDR3. CDR3 sequence: CASSQEGIQPQHF. CDR3 in DNA: TGTGCCAGCAGCCAAGAGGGAATTCAGCCCCAGCATTTT.

J is TRBJ1-4 and V is TRBV30; possibly TRBD1 for D (5 bases). With 4 bases removed from V and 13 bases from J, the gap between germline ends came to 22 bases. Looked up from germline, CDR1 is GTSNPN and CDR2 is SVGIG (reference sequence). The CDR3 is 14 amino acids. The CDR3 here is CAWKKAGFERGLFF. CDR3 bases: TGTGCCTGGAAAAAGGCAGGGTTTGAACGTGGACTGTTTTTT.

This chain uses TRBV9 with TRBJ2-5; perhaps TRBD2 as D (6 bases). The V gene's germline CDR1 is SGDLS and CDR2 YYNGEE. The CDR3 is made up of 16 amino acids. V was cut by 0 bases and J by 5 bases, with 17 bases left in between. The CDR3 sequence: CASSVAGGGTTETQYF. In nucleotides, the CDR3 is TGTGCCAGCAGCGTAGCCGGGGGTGGCACGACGGAGACCCAGTACTTC.

V is TRBV6-5 and J is TRBJ1-5; TRBD1 aligns across 9 bases. V was pared by 0 bases and J by 12 bases, with 0 bases of the junction left unmatched. The CDR3 covers 12 residues. CDR1 MNHEY and CDR2 SVGAGI come from the germline V gene. The CDR3 nucleotides read TGTGCCAGCAGTTACTCGGACAGGGGCCAGCATTTT. Translation gives CASSYSDRGQHF.

The V gene is TRBV7-9, the J gene TRBJ2-3; 11 bases align to TRBD2. Germline assignment: CDR1 SEHNR and CDR2 FQNEAQ (reference sequence). This CDR3 is built from 16 residues. The V and J ends lost 6 bases and 3 bases, in that order; junction bases with no gene match: 8. CDR3 amino acids: CASRPIAGGLTDTQYF. The CDR3 region has the DNA TGTGCCAGCAGACCCATAGCGGGGGGGCTAACAGATACGCAGTATTTT. Full variable domain (rest looked up from reference TRBV7-9 and TRBJ2-3): DTGVSQNPRHKITKRGQNVTFRCDPISEHNRLYWYRQTLGQGPEFLTYFQNEAQLEKSRLLSDRFSAERPKGSFSTLEIQRTEQGDSAMYLCASRPIAGGLTDTQYFGPGTRLTVL.

The genes are TRBV12-3 or TRBV12-4 and TRBJ1-2; 12 bases align to TRBD1. V dropped 7 bases and J dropped 12; count of bases not matched to a gene: 3. This CDR3 is 11 amino acids long. The CDR3 protein is CASMGTGGNTF. CDR3 DNA: TGTGCCAGCATGGGGACAGGGGGCAACACCTTC.

The rearrangement uses TRBV7-9 and TRBJ1-1; maybe TRBD1 (5 bases). The CDR3 length is 16 residues. V gave up 6 bases and J gave up 3 bases, with 20 bases separating them. Germline CDR1 SEHNR, CDR2 FQNEAQ (reference sequence). CDR3 DNA: TGTGCCAGCAGGAGACAGTCCACAACCGGGGACACTGAAGCTTTCTTT. Amino acids: CASRRQSTTGDTEAFF.

This sequence joins TRBV5-1 and TRBJ1-5, with D possibly matching TRBD1 (6 bases). Per the germline V gene, CDR1 is SGHRS and CDR2 is YFSETQ. The V end lost 4 bases, the J end lost 7 bases, and 15 bases lay between the germline ends. CDR3 length equals 14 residues. CDR3 residues: CASSPAGQGQPQHF. Here the CDR3 DNA reads TGCGCCAGCAGCCCCGCGGGACAAGGACAGCCCCAGCATTTT.

This clone appeared a few times. The rearrangement links TRBV4-3 to TRBJ1-4; no reliable D call. Trimming left V 0 bases short and J 2 bases short, with 10 bases between. The CDR3 contains 16 residues. CDR1 and CDR2 from the germline V gene are LGHNA and YSLEER. The CDR3 protein is CASSQEAGVTNEKLFF. The CDR3 DNA reads as TGCGCCAGCAGCCAAGAAGCGGGTGTCACTAATGAAAAACTGTTTTTT.

This chain joins TRBV6-1 and TRBJ2-1, with TRBD2 identical over 15 bases. This CDR3 has 19 amino acids. Trimming removed 1 base from V and 0 bases from J; junction bases left unmatched: 4. CDR1 is MNHNS and CDR2 is SASEGT in the germline V gene. CDR3: CASSEVGTSGGSSYNEQFF. CDR3 nucleotides: TGTGCCAGCAGTGAAGTGGGGACTAGCGGGGGGAGCTCCTACAATGAGCAGTTCTTC.

The rearrangement links TRBV2 to TRBJ1-1; D is unclear. V shed 5 bases and J shed 2 bases, with 9 bases lying between them. CDR1 is SNHLY, CDR2 FYNNEI, per germline. This CDR3 contains 13 residues. CDR3 loop: CASSPGSNTEAFF. The CDR3, as DNA: TGTGCCAGCAGTCCGGGGTCAAACACTGAAGCTTTCTTT.

This clone appeared a single time. V and J are TRBV9 and TRBJ2-5, with D possibly being TRBD1 (5 bases). CDR3 length: 13 amino acids. Trimming left V 0 bases short and J 5 bases short, with 8 bases between. CDR1 is SGDLS, CDR2 YYNGEE, per germline. The CDR3 coding sequence is TGTGCCAGCAGCGTAGATGGGGCGGAGACCCAGTACTTC. Translating it yields CASSVDGAETQYF.

This sequence joins TRBV5-5 and TRBJ2-7; TRBD1 matches 7 bases. Germline V gene data show CDR1 as SGHKS and CDR2 as YYEKEE (reference sequence). CDR3 length: 13 residues. Trimming at V came to 4 bases and at J to 4 bases, leaving 5 bases not matched to a gene. CDR3 in DNA: TGTGCCAGCAGCCGGGACAGACTATACGAGCAGTACTTC. Protein sequence: CASSRDRLYEQYF.

This clone was counted only a few times. The identical CDR3 is also encoded by other nucleotide sequences in the sample. The J gene is TRBJ1-5, the V gene TRBV5-1; D is undetermined. From germline, CDR1 is SGHRS and CDR2 YFSETQ. CDR3 length equals 13 residues. Trimming pared 0 bases from V and 6 bases from J, leaving 7 bases between. The DNA for the CDR3 is TGCGCCAGCAGCTTGGGGCCGCTTCAGCCCCAGCATTTT. Protein sequence: CASSLGPLQPQHF. Full variable domain (missing parts from reference TRBV5-1 and TRBJ1-5): KAGVTQTPRYLIKTRGQQVTLSCSPISGHRSVSWYQQTPGQGLQFLFEYFSETQRNKGNFPGRFSGRQFSNSRSEMNVSTLELGDSALYLCASSLGPLQPQHFGDGTRLSIL.

The chain combines TRBV18 with TRBJ1-4, with D tentatively TRBD1 (6 bases). Trimming pared 4 bases from V and 8 bases from J, leaving 8 bases between. CDR3 length equals 12 residues. Germline V gives CDR1 KGHSH, CDR2 LQKENI. CDR3 loop: CASSRGGEKLFF. In DNA form, the CDR3 reads TGTGCCAGCTCACGGGGGGGCGAAAAACTGTTTTTT.

V gene TRBV19 combines with J gene TRBJ1-5; tentatively, D is TRBD1 (5 bases). Deletions cut 5 bases from V and 2 bases from J, with 13 bases between. The CDR3 contains 15 residues. Germline CDR1 and CDR2: LNHDA and SQIVND (reference sequence). CDR3 region: CASSQRGGGNQPQHF. CDR3 coding DNA: TGTGCCAGTAGTCAACGGGGGGGAGGCAATCAGCCCCAGCATTTT.